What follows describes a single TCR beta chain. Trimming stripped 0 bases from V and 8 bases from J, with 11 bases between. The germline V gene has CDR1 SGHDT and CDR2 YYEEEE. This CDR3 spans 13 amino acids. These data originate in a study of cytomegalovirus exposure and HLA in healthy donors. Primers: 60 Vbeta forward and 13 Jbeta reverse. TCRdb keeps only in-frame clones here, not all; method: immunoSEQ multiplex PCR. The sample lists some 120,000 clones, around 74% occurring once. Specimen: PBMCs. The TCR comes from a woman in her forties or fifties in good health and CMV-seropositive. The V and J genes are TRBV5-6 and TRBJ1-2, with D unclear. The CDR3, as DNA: TGTGCCAGCAGCTTGGCTAGGAGGCTAGGCTACACCTTC. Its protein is CASSLARRLGYTF.